This is a list of T cell receptor beta chains from one sample in a study of cytomegalovirus exposure and HLA in healthy donors. Method: immunoSEQ multiplex PCR; TCRdb's copy keeps in-frame clones and lacks some. The sample consists of some 150,000 clones, 60% to 80% of them appearing once. The sequencing sample was made of PBMCs. Every receptor here comes from a man between 45 and 60 years old in good health and CMV-seropositive. Both conserved end residues are part of each CDR3. Fields, in order: D gene, V gene, J gene, clone size, CDR3 protein, CDR3 DNA. The D gene is left open where the match is weak. Only part of the rows carry a size: once, few, many, or a class if the clone is expanded.

d_gene: TRBD2
v_gene: TRBV27
j_gene: TRBJ2-7
abundance: NA
CDR3aa: CASSPRTSGRYEQYF
CDR3nt: TGTGCCAGCAGTCCCAGGACTAGCGGGAGGTACGAGCAGTACTTC

d_gene: TRBD2
v_gene: TRBV13
j_gene: TRBJ2-3
abundance: NA
CDR3aa: CASSTFTSLAGGSTDTQYF
CDR3nt: TGTGCCAGCAGCACTTTTACTTCCCTAGCGGGTGGGAGCACAGATACGCAGTATTTT

d_gene: NA
v_gene: TRBV6-5
j_gene: TRBJ2-5
abundance: NA
CDR3aa: CASSYSGGGGGETQYF
CDR3nt: TGTGCCAGCAGTTACTCGGGTGGAGGGGGCGGTGAGACCCAGTACTTC

d_gene: NA
v_gene: TRBV5-1
j_gene: TRBJ1-1
abundance: NA
CDR3aa: CASRLLTGMNTEAFF
CDR3nt: TGCGCCAGCAGACTCCTCACAGGGATGAACACTGAAGCTTTCTTT

d_gene: NA
v_gene: TRBV6-1
j_gene: TRBJ1-1
abundance: NA
CDR3aa: CASSEQGKTEAFF
CDR3nt: TGTGCCAGCAGTGAACAGGGGAAAACTGAAGCTTTCTTT

d_gene: TRBD1
v_gene: TRBV5-1
j_gene: TRBJ2-7
abundance: NA
CDR3aa: CASSAGTGQEQYF
CDR3nt: TGCGCCAGCAGCGCCGGGACAGGCCAGGAGCAGTACTTC

d_gene: TRBD1
v_gene: TRBV6-1
j_gene: TRBJ2-7
abundance: NA
CDR3aa: CASSEAQRTGRTYEQYF
CDR3nt: TGTGCCAGCAGTGAAGCGCAACGGACAGGGCGCACCTACGAGCAGTACTTC

d_gene: NA
v_gene: TRBV5-5
j_gene: TRBJ1-2
abundance: NA
CDR3aa: CASSLDGPGYTF
CDR3nt: TGTGCCAGCAGCTTGGACGGTCCTGGCTACACCTTC

d_gene: TRBD2
v_gene: TRBV7-2
j_gene: TRBJ2-3
abundance: NA
CDR3aa: CASSPRLAVSTDTQYF
CDR3nt: TGTGCCAGCAGCCCCCGGCTAGCGGTGAGCACAGATACGCAGTATTTT

d_gene: TRBD1
v_gene: TRBV5-1
j_gene: TRBJ1-2
abundance: NA
CDR3aa: CASSNGQGGYGYTF
CDR3nt: TGCGCCAGCAGCAACGGACAGGGGGGGTATGGCTACACCTTC

d_gene: TRBD1
v_gene: TRBV6-1
j_gene: TRBJ2-7
abundance: NA
CDR3aa: CASGDRDYRYEQYF
CDR3nt: TGTGCCAGTGGGGACAGGGATTATCGCTACGAGCAGTACTTC

d_gene: TRBD2
v_gene: TRBV29-1
j_gene: TRBJ2-3
abundance: once
CDR3aa: CSVPLLRTSGNTDTQYF
CDR3nt: TGCAGCGTCCCCCTCCTACGGACTAGCGGGAACACAGATACGCAGTATTTT

d_gene: NA
v_gene: TRBV11-1
j_gene: TRBJ1-2
abundance: NA
CDR3aa: CASSLEGTGYTF
CDR3nt: TGTGCCAGCAGCTTAGAGGGGACAGGCTACACCTTC

d_gene: NA
v_gene: TRBV7-9
j_gene: TRBJ1-2
abundance: NA
CDR3aa: CSSSSINYGYTF
CDR3nt: TGTTCCAGCAGCTCCATTAACTATGGCTACACCTTC

d_gene: TRBD1
v_gene: TRBV6-1
j_gene: TRBJ2-7
abundance: NA
CDR3aa: CASSRQGRGYEQYF
CDR3nt: TGTGCCAGCAGTAGACAGGGAAGGGGCTACGAGCAGTACTTC

d_gene: TRBD2
v_gene: TRBV29-1
j_gene: TRBJ2-1
abundance: NA
CDR3aa: CSVADFGGGDNEQFF
CDR3nt: TGCAGCGTTGCCGACTTTGGTGGGGGGGACAATGAGCAGTTCTTC

d_gene: NA
v_gene: TRBV5-1
j_gene: TRBJ2-3
abundance: NA
CDR3aa: CASRNSDTQYF
CDR3nt: TGCGCCAGCCGCAACTCAGATACGCAGTATTTT

d_gene: TRBD1
v_gene: TRBV7-2
j_gene: TRBJ2-4
abundance: NA
CDR3aa: CASSLEGRQGKVSKNIQYF
CDR3nt: TGTGCCAGCAGCTTGGAAGGTAGACAGGGGAAGGTTTCCAAAAACATTCAGTACTTC

d_gene: NA
v_gene: TRBV25-1
j_gene: TRBJ1-4
abundance: NA
CDR3aa: CASSPAGGGEKLFF
CDR3nt: TGTGCCAGCAGCCCGGCAGGCGGGGGTGAAAAACTGTTTTTT

d_gene: NA
v_gene: TRBV28
j_gene: TRBJ1-5
abundance: NA
CDR3aa: CASRTTENQPQHF
CDR3nt: TGTGCCAGCAGGACAACTGAAAATCAGCCCCAGCATTTT

d_gene: NA
v_gene: TRBV30
j_gene: TRBJ2-7
abundance: NA
CDR3aa: CAWRGRERTPPYEQYF
CDR3nt: TGTGCCTGGAGGGGACGGGAGAGGACACCGCCCTACGAGCAGTACTTC

d_gene: NA
v_gene: TRBV11-3
j_gene: TRBJ2-1
abundance: few
CDR3aa: CASSLGGLAEQFF
CDR3nt: TGTGCCAGCAGCTTAGGGGGGCTGGCTGAGCAGTTCTTC

d_gene: TRBD1
v_gene: TRBV11-2
j_gene: TRBJ1-2
abundance: NA
CDR3aa: CASSVLQGVGGYTF
CDR3nt: TGTGCCAGCAGCGTGCTGCAGGGGGTCGGCGGCTACACCTTC

d_gene: TRBD1
v_gene: TRBV19
j_gene: TRBJ1-3
abundance: NA
CDR3aa: CASSRGTGFLGSGNTIYF
CDR3nt: TGTGCCAGTAGTAGGGGGACAGGTTTTCTCGGCTCAGGAAACACCATATATTTT

d_gene: NA
v_gene: TRBV5-4
j_gene: TRBJ2-7
abundance: NA
CDR3aa: CASSLAGQRSSYEQYF
CDR3nt: TGTGCCAGCAGCTTGGCCGGACAAAGGAGCTCCTACGAGCAGTACTTC

d_gene: TRBD1
v_gene: TRBV6-1
j_gene: TRBJ1-2
abundance: NA
CDR3aa: CASSEYYRGNNYGYTF
CDR3nt: TGTGCCAGCAGTGAATATTACAGGGGGAATAACTATGGCTACACCTTC